A single T cell receptor (beta chain) is shown here with its context. Its binding antigen is unknown. No much larger clone exists at a distance of one base, and base qualities are not known. This sample was taken from a study of T-cell reconstitution after alpha-beta-depleted transplantation in children (dated by TCRdb to 2016 to 2017). Looking at the study overall: Using TCR repertoire profiling, the study followed T-cell immune reconstitution in a quantitative way in children after TCRalphabeta/CD19-depleted allogeneic hematopoietic cell transplantation. Findings and caveats that apply to the study as a whole: Hyperexpanded clone frequencies declined over subsequent months; after one year, T-cell counts and TCRbeta diversity were mostly attributed to newly produced T cells. In some patients, the high TCRbeta diversity seen at day 60 was put down to recipient T cells and intrathymic progenitors that had survived conditioning. About two months after transplant, the apparently early recovery of alphabetaT-cell counts reportedly depended on just several hundred clones that had expanded rapidly and came from non-depleted graft cells.

The treatment or condition label here, explained by the study, means: allogeneic hematopoietic cell transplantation with graft depleted of TCRalphabeta T cells and CD19 B cells. The children who served as transplant recipients had been given grafts of TCRalphabeta/CD19-depleted allogeneic hematopoietic cells. Library construction relied on PCR. The sample was run on an Illumina HiSeq 2500. Molecular barcoding was employed in the preparation of TCR libraries, with unique molecular identifiers being used to normalize TCRbeta repertoire quantification. TCRdb ran its own pipeline on the public reads, namely fastp trimming at Q25 and MiXCR clone calling, and kept in-frame beta chains. CDR3 protein sequences are deduplicated, and each keeps its most common genes and DNA. Here the sample has under 300,000 distinct CDR3 sequences; approximately 10% occur a single time. Clones ranked in the top ten supply 23% of the sample.

The germline V gene (reference sequence) supplies CDR1 LNHDA and CDR2 SQIVND. V and J lose 3 bases and 7 bases, and a span of 9 bases separates them. The CDR3 spans 12 residues, from the cysteine through the phenylalanine. The only DNA kept is the CDR3, 36 bases in frame from the first base. Sample: peripheral blood, taken 180 days after TCRalphabeta/CD19-depleted stem cell transplant. The TCR originated in a male patient between 2 and 10 years old who had a stem cell transplant for chronic granulomatous disease, so the T cells may come from the graft donor. The receptor chain draws on TRBV19 and TRBJ1-1; the D gene is perhaps TRBD1, on 5 matching bases. The DNA is as follows: TGTGCCAGTAGTATCTTGGGGGGTGAAGCTTTCTTT. This yields the protein CASSILGGEAFF.